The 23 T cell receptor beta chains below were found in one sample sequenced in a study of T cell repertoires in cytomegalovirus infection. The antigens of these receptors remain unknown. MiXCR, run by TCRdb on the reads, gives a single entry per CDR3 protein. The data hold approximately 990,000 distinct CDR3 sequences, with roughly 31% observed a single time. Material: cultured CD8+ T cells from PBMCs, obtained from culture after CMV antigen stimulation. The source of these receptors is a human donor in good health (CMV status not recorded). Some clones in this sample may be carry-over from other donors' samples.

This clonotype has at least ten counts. The CDR3 bases are TGTGCCAGCAGCCTTGGGACAGGGGGCGAGCAGTACGTC. Encoded protein: CASSLGTGGEQYV. The genes are TRBV7-8 and TRBJ2-7; 11 bases are shared with TRBD1. After removal of 5 bases from V and 6 bases from J, the junction contained 3 bases not matched to a gene. The CDR3 has 13 residues. Germline CDR1 and CDR2: SGHVS and FQNEAQ.

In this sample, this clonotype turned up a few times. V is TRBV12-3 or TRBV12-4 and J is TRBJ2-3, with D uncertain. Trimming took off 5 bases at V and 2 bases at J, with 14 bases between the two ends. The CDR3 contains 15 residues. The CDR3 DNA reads TGTGCCAGCAGTCCCGCCGGGTCGCCCACAGATACGCAGTATTTT. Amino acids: CASSPAGSPTDTQYF.

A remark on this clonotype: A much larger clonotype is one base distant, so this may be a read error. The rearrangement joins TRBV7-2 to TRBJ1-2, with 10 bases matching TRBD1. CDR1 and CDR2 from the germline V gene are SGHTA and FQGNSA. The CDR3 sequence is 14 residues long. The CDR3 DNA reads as TGTGCCGGCAGCTGGGACAGGGGTGGGTATGGCTACACCTTC. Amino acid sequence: CAGSWDRGGYGYTF.

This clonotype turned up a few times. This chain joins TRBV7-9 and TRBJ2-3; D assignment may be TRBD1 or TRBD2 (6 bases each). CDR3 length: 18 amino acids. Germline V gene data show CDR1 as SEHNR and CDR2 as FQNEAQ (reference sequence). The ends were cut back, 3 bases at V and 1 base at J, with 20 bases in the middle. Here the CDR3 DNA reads TGTGCCAGCAGCTTCCCCCTTTGGGGGGCGCGGGGCACAGATACGCAGTATTTT. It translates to CASSFPLWGARGTDTQYF.

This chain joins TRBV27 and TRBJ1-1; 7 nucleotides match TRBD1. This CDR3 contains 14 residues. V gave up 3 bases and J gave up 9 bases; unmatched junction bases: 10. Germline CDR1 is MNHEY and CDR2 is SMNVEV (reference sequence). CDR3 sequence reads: CASSFRSDRVQAFF. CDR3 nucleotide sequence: TGTGCCAGCAGTTTCCGAAGCGACAGGGTTCAAGCTTTCTTT.

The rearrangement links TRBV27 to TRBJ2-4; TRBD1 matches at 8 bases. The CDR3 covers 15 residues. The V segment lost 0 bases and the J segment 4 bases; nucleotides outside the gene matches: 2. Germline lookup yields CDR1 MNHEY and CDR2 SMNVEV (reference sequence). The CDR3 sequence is CASSLSRTGKNIQYF. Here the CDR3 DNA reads TGTGCCAGCAGTTTATCGCGGACAGGGAAAAACATTCAGTACTTC.

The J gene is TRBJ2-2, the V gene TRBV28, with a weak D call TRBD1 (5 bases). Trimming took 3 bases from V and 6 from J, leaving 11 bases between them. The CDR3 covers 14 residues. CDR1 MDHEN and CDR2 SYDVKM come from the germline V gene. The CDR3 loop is CASSFQGGSGELFF. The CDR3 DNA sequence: TGTGCCAGCAGTTTCCAGGGCGGTTCCGGGGAGCTGTTTTTT. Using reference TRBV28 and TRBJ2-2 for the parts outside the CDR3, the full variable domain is DVKVTQSSRYLVKRTGEKVFLECVQDMDHENMFWYRQDPGLGLRLIYFSYDVKMKEKGDIPEGYSVSREKKERFSLILESASTNQTSMYLCASSFQGGSGELFFGEGSRLTVL.

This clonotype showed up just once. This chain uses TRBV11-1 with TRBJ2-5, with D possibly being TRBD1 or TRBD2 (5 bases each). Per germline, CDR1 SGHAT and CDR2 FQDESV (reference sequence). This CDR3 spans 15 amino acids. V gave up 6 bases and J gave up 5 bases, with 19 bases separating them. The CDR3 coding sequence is TGTGCCAGCAGTTTCCGGGACCCAGACCCGGAGACCCAGTACTTC. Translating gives CASSFRDPDPETQYF.

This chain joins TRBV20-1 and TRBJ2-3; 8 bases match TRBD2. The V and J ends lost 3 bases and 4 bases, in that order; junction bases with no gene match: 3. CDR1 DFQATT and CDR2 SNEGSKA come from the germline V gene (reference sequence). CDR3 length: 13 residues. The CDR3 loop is CSARKRGSDTQYF. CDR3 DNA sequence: TGCAGTGCTAGGAAGCGGGGGTCAGATACGCAGTATTTT.

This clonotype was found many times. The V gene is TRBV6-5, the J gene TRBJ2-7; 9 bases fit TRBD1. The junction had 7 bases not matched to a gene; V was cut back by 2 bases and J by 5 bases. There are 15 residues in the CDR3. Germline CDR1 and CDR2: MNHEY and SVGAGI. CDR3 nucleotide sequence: TGTGCCAGCAGTTACACGTCGACAGGGGGGGACGAGCAGTACTTC. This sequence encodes CASSYTSTGGDEQYF.

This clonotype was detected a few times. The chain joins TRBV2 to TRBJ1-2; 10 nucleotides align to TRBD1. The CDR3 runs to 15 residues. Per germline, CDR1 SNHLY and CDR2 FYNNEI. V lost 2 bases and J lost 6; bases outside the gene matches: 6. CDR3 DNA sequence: TGTGCCAGCAGTGAAAAGGGACAGGGGCCAGATGGCTACACCTTC. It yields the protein CASSEKGQGPDGYTF.

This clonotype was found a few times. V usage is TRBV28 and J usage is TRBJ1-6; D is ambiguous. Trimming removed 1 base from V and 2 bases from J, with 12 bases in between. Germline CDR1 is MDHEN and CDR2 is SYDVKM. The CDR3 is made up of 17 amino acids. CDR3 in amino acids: CASSLSPDLAYNSPLHF. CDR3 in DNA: TGTGCCAGCAGTTTATCCCCGGACTTAGCCTATAATTCACCCCTCCACTTT.

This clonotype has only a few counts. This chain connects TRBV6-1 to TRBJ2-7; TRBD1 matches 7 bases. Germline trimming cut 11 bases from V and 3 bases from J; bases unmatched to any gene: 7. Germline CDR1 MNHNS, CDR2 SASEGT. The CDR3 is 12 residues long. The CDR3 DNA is TGTGCCGGAGCCGGGACAGTCTACGAGCAGTACTTC. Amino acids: CAGAGTVYEQYF.

The CDR3 is CATSDGQETQYF. The CDR3 DNA sequence: TGTGCCACCAGTGATGGCCAAGAGACCCAGTACTTC. The rearrangement joins TRBV24-1 to TRBJ2-5; D not resolved. CDR1 is KGHDR and CDR2 is SFDVKD in the germline V gene. Between the trimmed V and J ends, which lost 3 bases and 1 base, there was a span of 2 bases. This CDR3 contains 12 residues.

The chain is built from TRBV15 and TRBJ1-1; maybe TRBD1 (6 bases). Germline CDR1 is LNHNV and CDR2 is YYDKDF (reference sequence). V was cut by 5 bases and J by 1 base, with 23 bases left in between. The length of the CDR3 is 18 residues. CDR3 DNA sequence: TGTGCCACCAGCCGGCGTGCGAGGACAGAAGCTCCGAACACTGAAGCTTTCTTT. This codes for CATSRRARTEAPNTEAFF.

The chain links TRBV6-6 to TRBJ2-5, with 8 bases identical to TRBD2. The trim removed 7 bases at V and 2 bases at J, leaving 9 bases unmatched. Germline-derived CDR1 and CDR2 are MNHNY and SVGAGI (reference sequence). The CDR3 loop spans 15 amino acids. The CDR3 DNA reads TGTGCCAGCACCCACAAGGCGGGGGGTCAAGAGACCCAGTACTTC. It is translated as CASTHKAGGQETQYF.

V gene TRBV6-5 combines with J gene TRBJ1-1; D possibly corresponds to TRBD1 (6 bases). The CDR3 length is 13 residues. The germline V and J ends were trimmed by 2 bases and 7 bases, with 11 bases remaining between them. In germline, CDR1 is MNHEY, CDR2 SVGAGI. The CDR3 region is CASSYAQGNEAFF. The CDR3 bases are TGTGCCAGCAGTTACGCTCAGGGGAATGAAGCTTTCTTT.

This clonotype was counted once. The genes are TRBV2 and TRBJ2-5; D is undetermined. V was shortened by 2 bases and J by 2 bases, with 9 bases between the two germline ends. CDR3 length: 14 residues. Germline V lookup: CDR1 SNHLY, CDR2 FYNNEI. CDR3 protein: CASSETARQETQYF. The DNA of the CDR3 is TGTGCCAGCAGTGAAACAGCTCGACAAGAGACCCAGTACTTC.

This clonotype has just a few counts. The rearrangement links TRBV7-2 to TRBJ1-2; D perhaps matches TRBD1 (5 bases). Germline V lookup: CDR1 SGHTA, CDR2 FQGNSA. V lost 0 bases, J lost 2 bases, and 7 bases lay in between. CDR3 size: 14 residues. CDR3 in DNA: TGTGCCAGCAGCTTAGCGTCAGGGAACTATGGCTACACCTTC. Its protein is CASSLASGNYGYTF. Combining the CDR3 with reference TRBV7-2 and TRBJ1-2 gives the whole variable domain GAGVSQSPSNKVTEKGKDVELRCDPISGHTALYWYRQSLGQGLEFLIYFQGNSAPDKSGLPSDRFSAERTGGSVSTLTIQRTQQEDSAVYLCASSLASGNYGYTFGSGTRLTVV.

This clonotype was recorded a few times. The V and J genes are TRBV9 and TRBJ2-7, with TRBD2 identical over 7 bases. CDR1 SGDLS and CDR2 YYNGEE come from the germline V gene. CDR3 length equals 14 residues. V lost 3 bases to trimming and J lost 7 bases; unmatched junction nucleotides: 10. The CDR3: CASSAGLPLWEQYF. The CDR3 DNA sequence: TGTGCCAGCAGCGCGGGACTACCCCTATGGGAGCAGTACTTC.

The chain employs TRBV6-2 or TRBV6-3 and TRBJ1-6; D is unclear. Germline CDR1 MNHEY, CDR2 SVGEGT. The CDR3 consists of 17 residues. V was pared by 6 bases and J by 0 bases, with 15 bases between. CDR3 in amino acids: CASSSRTASSYNSPLHF. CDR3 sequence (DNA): TGTGCCAGCAGCTCCCGGACTGCAAGCTCCTATAATTCACCCCTCCACTTT.

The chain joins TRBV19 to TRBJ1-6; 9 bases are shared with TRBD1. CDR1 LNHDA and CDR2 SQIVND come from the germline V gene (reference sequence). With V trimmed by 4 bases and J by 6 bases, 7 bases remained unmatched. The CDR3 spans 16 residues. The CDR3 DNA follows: TGTGCCAGTAGTACACCTCCGGGACAGGGTAATTCACCCCTCCACTTT. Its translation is CASSTPPGQGNSPLHF.

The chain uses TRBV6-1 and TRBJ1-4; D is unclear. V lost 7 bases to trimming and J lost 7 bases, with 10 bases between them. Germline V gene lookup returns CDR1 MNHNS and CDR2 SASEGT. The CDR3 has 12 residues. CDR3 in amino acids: CASNPLGEKLFF. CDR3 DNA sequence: TGTGCCAGCAACCCACTCGGTGAAAAACTGTTTTTT.